These T cell receptor beta chains were read from a single sample in a study of cytomegalovirus exposure and HLA in healthy donors. Method: immunoSEQ multiplex PCR; TCRdb's copy keeps in-frame clones and lacks some. The table records 60,000 to 85,000 clones, roughly 88% of them present only once. Input material: PBMCs. These receptor sequences come from a man aged 65 to 79 in good health and CMV-seropositive. CDR3s include the opening cysteine and the closing phenylalanine or tryptophan. A D gene is named only where the DNA matches it firmly. Clone size, where shown, is once, few, many, or a class for clones that have expanded.

V gene: TRBV7-8
J gene: TRBJ2-7
D gene: TRBD1
clone size: NA
CDR3 protein: CASSLALEGAHEQYF
CDR3 DNA: TGTGCCAGCAGCTTAGCCCTTGAGGGGGCCCACGAGCAGTACTTC

V gene: TRBV5-4
J gene: TRBJ2-2
D gene: NA
clone size: NA
CDR3 protein: CASSLVGVHTGELFF
CDR3 DNA: TGTGCCAGCAGCTTGGTCGGGGTACACACCGGGGAGCTGTTTTTT

V gene: TRBV5-1
J gene: TRBJ1-1
D gene: TRBD1
clone size: once
CDR3 protein: CASSLATGGSGAFF
CDR3 DNA: TGCGCCAGCAGCTTGGCTACAGGGGGCTCCGGAGCTTTCTTT

V gene: TRBV2
J gene: TRBJ1-5
D gene: NA
clone size: NA
CDR3 protein: CASSDGQGSNQPQHF
CDR3 DNA: TGTGCCAGCAGTGACGGGCAGGGGAGCAATCAGCCCCAGCATTTT

V gene: TRBV6-1
J gene: TRBJ2-4
D gene: NA
clone size: NA
CDR3 protein: CASSELGGGPGENIQYF
CDR3 DNA: TGTGCCAGCAGTGAACTAGGGGGAGGGCCTGGTGAAAACATTCAGTACTTC

V gene: TRBV28
J gene: TRBJ2-5
D gene: NA
clone size: NA
CDR3 protein: CASSSGAASGAQETQYF
CDR3 DNA: TGTGCCAGCAGTTCGGGGGCAGCTAGCGGAGCTCAAGAGACCCAGTACTTC

V gene: TRBV4-2
J gene: TRBJ2-1
D gene: NA
clone size: NA
CDR3 protein: CASSQDSSSYNEQFF
CDR3 DNA: TGTGCCAGCAGCCAGGACAGCAGCTCCTACAATGAGCAGTTCTTC

V gene: TRBV5-1
J gene: TRBJ2-7
D gene: TRBD2
clone size: few
CDR3 protein: CASSPYRHLAGYEQYF
CDR3 DNA: TGCGCCAGCAGCCCGTACCGACACCTAGCGGGCTACGAGCAGTACTTC

V gene: TRBV18
J gene: TRBJ2-3
D gene: NA
clone size: NA
CDR3 protein: CASSPGNPDTQYF
CDR3 DNA: TGTGCCAGCTCACCCGGGAACCCAGATACGCAGTATTTT

V gene: TRBV11-2
J gene: TRBJ2-5
D gene: TRBD1
clone size: NA
CDR3 protein: CASSSGQGIQETQYF
CDR3 DNA: TGTGCCAGCAGCTCCGGACAGGGCATCCAAGAGACCCAGTACTTC

V gene: TRBV19
J gene: TRBJ2-1
D gene: TRBD1
clone size: NA
CDR3 protein: CASNLGQGTYNEQFF
CDR3 DNA: TGTGCCAGTAACCTGGGACAGGGCACCTACAATGAGCAGTTCTTC

V gene: TRBV6-1
J gene: TRBJ1-1
D gene: NA
clone size: NA
CDR3 protein: CASRQGTEAFF
CDR3 DNA: TGTGCCAGCAGACAGGGCACTGAAGCTTTCTTT

V gene: TRBV30
J gene: TRBJ2-5
D gene: NA
clone size: NA
CDR3 protein: CAWSVLISETQYF
CDR3 DNA: TGTGCCTGGAGTGTACTTATCTCGGAGACCCAGTACTTC

V gene: TRBV4-1
J gene: TRBJ2-7
D gene: TRBD2
clone size: NA
CDR3 protein: CASSRDTSGGPYEQYF
CDR3 DNA: TGCGCCAGCAGCCGCGATACTAGCGGAGGCCCCTACGAGCAGTACTTC